Below are 15 T cell receptor beta chains sequenced from a single sample in a study of response to subunit inactivated influenza vaccine. TCRdb re-called the RT-PCR reads through MiXCR, storing one row per CDR3 protein. There are roughly 700,000 distinct CDR3 sequences in the sample; approximately 14% occur only once, and approximately 6.5% lies in the top ten. Sequencing used PBMCs from blood, obtained 14 to 15 days before vaccination. All receptors come from a man over 45 who received an inactivated influenza vaccine.

The chain carries TRBV6-2 or TRBV6-3 and TRBJ2-7; D is undetermined. The V end was cut by 4 bases, the J end by 0 bases, with 10 bases between. CDR1 MNHEY and CDR2 SVGEGT come from the germline V gene. The CDR3 runs to 14 residues. This CDR3 is CASSLALLSYEQYF. For the CDR3, the DNA is TGTGCCAGCAGTTTGGCACTCCTCTCCTACGAGCAGTACTTC.

As regards this clonotype: A junction end diverges from the germline sequence, so it may reflect a read error. J is TRBJ2-5 and V is TRBV12-3 or TRBV12-4; 8 bases agree with TRBD2. The CDR3 covers 18 residues. CDR3 DNA sequence: TGTGCCCGCAGTTTAGCGAGCCGGCTAGCGGGTACCCAAGAGACCCAGTACTTC. Protein product: CARSLASRLAGTQETQYF.

This clonotype was counted a few times. The chain couples TRBV4-3 to TRBJ2-2; 7 positions agree with TRBD2. The CDR3 sequence is 17 residues long. V shed 3 bases, J shed 0 bases, and the junction held 7 bases outside the gene matches. Germline V gene sequence: CDR1 LGHNA, CDR2 YSLEER. Written as DNA, the CDR3 is TGCGCCAGCAGCCAGGAATCCCTAGCGGCGAACACCGGGGAGCTGTTTTTT. This codes for CASSQESLAANTGELFF.

This clonotype was picked up a small number of times. The chain joins TRBV10-2 to TRBJ2-5; no clear D gene. CDR3 length: 14 residues. Trimming took off 1 base at V and 1 base at J, with 7 bases between the two ends. Germline CDR1 reads WSHSY; CDR2 reads SAAADI. The CDR3 nucleotides read TGCGCCAGCAGTGAGTTCCTCCTCCAAGAGACCCAGTACTTC. This gives the protein CASSEFLLQETQYF.

This clonotype was seen only a few times. The chain combines TRBV28 with TRBJ2-7; tentatively, D is TRBD1 or TRBD2 (5 bases each). The V gene lost 2 bases and the J gene lost 6 bases, with 11 bases spanning the gap. The CDR3 is 13 residues long. Germline CDR1 MDHEN, CDR2 SYDVKM. The CDR3 coding sequence is TGTGCCAGCAGTTTAAGTTGGGACGGCGAGCAGTACTTC. This gives the protein CASSLSWDGEQYF. The full variable domain, rest sourced from reference TRBV28 and TRBJ2-7, is DVKVTQSSRYLVKRTGEKVFLECVQDMDHENMFWYRQDPGLGLRLIYFSYDVKMKEKGDIPEGYSVSREKKERFSLILESASTNQTSMYLCASSLSWDGEQYFGPGTRLTVT.

The chain recombines TRBV6-5 with TRBJ2-2; D unresolved. The CDR3 loop spans 11 amino acids. The germline V gene has CDR1 MNHEY and CDR2 SVGAGI. Trimming stripped 10 bases from V and 4 bases from J, with 7 bases between. CDR3: CAIGRTGELFF. CDR3 DNA sequence: TGTGCCATAGGCCGCACCGGGGAGCTGTTTTTT.

The chain recombines TRBV20-1 with TRBJ1-1; 7 bases map to TRBD1. V lost 1 base to trimming and J lost 1 base; unmatched junction nucleotides: 3. The CDR3 spans 14 residues. The germline CDR1 and CDR2 sequences are DFQATT and SNEGSKA (reference sequence). The CDR3 loop is CSARVGQANTEAFF. CDR3 bases: TGCAGTGCTAGAGTCGGACAGGCGAACACTGAAGCTTTCTTT.

The V and J genes are TRBV7-2 and TRBJ2-7; TRBD2 aligns across 7 bases. This CDR3 comprises 15 residues. Germline V gives CDR1 SGHTA, CDR2 FQGNSA. V was clipped by 8 bases and J by 6 bases; unmatched bases: 16. This CDR3 is CASENSGISGPEQYF. CDR3 DNA: TGTGCCAGCGAAAATTCGGGGATTAGCGGGCCCGAGCAGTACTTC.

The sample holds many counts of this clonotype. This sequence joins TRBV3-1 and TRBJ2-3, with 7 bases matching TRBD1. CDR3 size: 13 residues. The J segment lost 14 bases and the V segment lost 5 bases, leaving 13 bases of the junction unmatched. CDR1 and CDR2 (germline): LGHDT, YNNKEL (reference sequence). CDR3 loop: CASSATIGGQRYF. In DNA form, the CDR3 reads TGTGCCAGCAGCGCAACAATAGGGGGCCAACGGTATTTT.

Only a few counts were recorded for this clonotype. DNA for the CDR3: TGCGCCAGCAGCGCCCGACAGGGGGGCACCGGGGAGCTGTTTTTT. It yields the protein CASSARQGGTGELFF. This rearrangement joins TRBV4-3 to TRBJ2-2, with 9 bases fitting TRBD1. This CDR3 has 15 residues. Germline V CDR1 and CDR2: LGHNA, YSLEER. Losses at the gene ends were 5 bases for V and 4 bases for J; bases not matched to a gene: 5.

This clonotype was observed many times. The chain uses TRBV6-1 and TRBJ2-2; 8 positions agree with TRBD2. The germline V gene encodes CDR1 MNHNS and CDR2 SASEGT. This CDR3 is built from 16 residues. Trimming cost V 6 bases and J 5 bases; bases outside gene matches: 11. CDR3 sequence: CASSRTGTRGTGELFF. The CDR3 DNA sequence: TGTGCCAGCAGCCGCACCGGGACTAGAGGAACCGGGGAGCTGTTTTTT.

V is TRBV5-1 and J is TRBJ2-1; D gene ambiguous. Trimming stripped 5 bases from V and 8 bases from J, with 20 bases between. CDR1 and CDR2 from the germline V gene are SGHRS and YFSETQ. This CDR3 spans 15 amino acids. The CDR3 sequence: CASSQPEHRVHEQFF. The DNA of the CDR3 is TGCGCCAGCAGTCAACCCGAGCACCGGGTCCATGAGCAGTTCTTC.

This clonotype turned up a few times. The V call is TRBV7-8, the J call TRBJ2-1; TRBD2 aligns across 15 bases. The CDR3 contains 19 residues. Trimming at V came to 5 bases and at J to 2 bases, leaving 10 bases not matched to a gene. Germline loops: CDR1 SGHVS, CDR2 FQNEAQ. The CDR3 bases are TGTGCCAGCAGCACCCCCCGGACTAGCGGGAGGGCCCCCTACAATGAGCAGTTCTTC. As protein: CASSTPRTSGRAPYNEQFF.

The chain couples TRBV4-3 to TRBJ1-1; 7 positions match TRBD1. With 3 bases clipped from V and 2 bases from J, the junction kept 6 bases outside the gene matches. The CDR3 sequence is 15 residues long. Germline CDR1 LGHNA, CDR2 YSLEER. In DNA, the CDR3 is TGCGCCAGCAGCCAGGCCCGGGACAGAAACACTGAAGCTTTCTTT. Amino acid sequence: CASSQARDRNTEAFF.

There are a few counts of this clonotype. J is TRBJ2-3 and V is TRBV25-1; 7 bases map to TRBD1. The J segment lost 4 bases and the V segment lost 4 bases, leaving 8 bases of the junction unmatched. The CDR3 contains 15 residues. CDR1 is MGHDK and CDR2 is SYGVNS in the germline V gene. The chain's CDR3 is CASSVRNRGADTQYF. The CDR3 bases are TGTGCCAGCAGTGTCCGGAACAGGGGCGCAGATACGCAGTATTTT.